This paragraph covers one TCR beta chain sequence. This entry is derived from a study of blood T cell repertoires in COVID-19. Original analysis: Amplification of reference gene primers was used by the study to estimate nucleated cell counts. The data were produced by immunoSEQ multiplex PCR, yet TCRdb's version contains in-frame clones alone and is incomplete. V and J calls and clone size are given by that table; D and trimming were obtained from the DNA. There are approximately 480,000 clones in the sample; approximately 86% occur only once, and roughly 0.72% lies in the top ten. Material for sequencing was PBMCs or T cells enriched from blood (not recorded which). The source of this sequence is a woman under 30 who had recovered from COVID-19.

CDR3: CASSLGTGGSGNTIYF. DNA for the CDR3: TGCGCCAGCAGCTTAGGGACAGGGGGGTCTGGAAACACCATATATTTT. The genes are TRBV5-1 and TRBJ1-3; TRBD1 agrees at 11 bases. This CDR3 spans 16 amino acids. Germline V gene sequence: CDR1 SGHRS, CDR2 YFSETQ. With 2 bases clipped from V and 1 base from J, the junction kept 2 bases outside the gene matches.